Shown below are 2 T cell receptor beta chains from a single sample sequenced in a study of shared clonotypes between healthy human individuals. Assay: immunoSEQ multiplex PCR; the TCRdb copy retains only in-frame clones and omits some. The sample holds 2 million to 2.5 million clones; about 92% are singletons and the top ten take about 1.8%. Naive-designated CD8 cells lacked CD45RO, were positively enriched for CCR7, and omitted terminally differentiated effector memory CD45RA+ cells. Sequencing input: naive CD8+ T cells from PBMCs. These receptors were taken from a man aged 18 to 30 in good health. Some clones in this sample may be carry-over from other donors' samples.

This clone was counted between two and nine times. Other DNA sequences of this sample code for an identical CDR3. The rearrangement uses TRBV9 and TRBJ1-1, with a tentative D call TRBD1 (5 bases). The CDR3 runs 13 residues. V gave up 0 bases and J gave up 4 bases, with 7 bases separating them. The germline V gene has CDR1 SGDLS and CDR2 YYNGEE. The CDR3 bases are TGTGCCAGCAGCGTAGGCGGGGCCACTGAAGCTTTCTTT. This codes for CASSVGGATEAFF.

Here the CDR3 DNA reads TGTGCCAGCAGTTTATCGGGTTGGGCTAGCAGTTACAATGAGCAGTTCTTC. Translated: CASSLSGWASSYNEQFF. The chain recombines TRBV27 with TRBJ2-1; maybe TRBD2 (5 bases). Looked up from germline, CDR1 is MNHEY and CDR2 is SMNVEV (reference sequence). Trimming took off 0 bases at V and 4 bases at J, with 16 bases between the two ends. The CDR3 is made up of 17 amino acids.